This T cell receptor (beta chain) was identified in a study of T cells in Graves' hyperthyroidism and ophthalmopathy. Study-wide context: Peripheral blood sampling occurred at initial diagnosis, before any treatment. Study conclusions and caveats: Blood also held most thyroid clonotypes expanded beyond 0.001.

On this clonotype: Its antigen remains unknown.

Researchers took RNA transcripts and amplified the TCR beta CDR3 regions from them. When the TCR CDR3 underwent first-round RT-PCR, the HTBI primer set was used. TCRdb reanalysed the multiplex PCR reads using MiXCR and keeps one entry per CDR3 protein. Of a few hundred thousand distinct CDR3 sequences listed, 25% were seen once; the top ten hold about 70%. Germline V gene lookup returns CDR1 LGHDT and CDR2 YNNKEL (reference sequence). The CDR3 extends over 16 amino acids. The V gene end was trimmed by 4 bases and the J gene end by 7 bases; junction bases not matched to a gene: 7. Uncontrolled infection, other autoimmune disease, pregnancy and lactation each barred patients from inclusion.

The sequence was collected from a man in his fifties or sixties with Graves' hyperthyroidism. The sequenced sample consisted of blood. This chain joins TRBV3-1 and TRBJ2-1; the match to TRBD2 covers 13 bases. For the CDR3, the DNA is TGTGCCAGCAGCCCACGGACTAGCGGGAGTACGAATGAGCAGTTCTTC. This gives the protein CASSPRTSGSTNEQFF.